This TCR beta chain emerged from a study of blood T cell repertoires in COVID-19. Looking at the study overall: The origin of the acute and convalescent COVID-19 samples was the United States, Italy and Spain. T cells, B-cell-depleted T cells, or PBMCs provided the cDNA or gDNA that served as material.

Losses at the gene ends were 3 bases for V and 5 bases for J; bases not matched to a gene: 4. CDR1 and CDR2 (germline): LNHDA, SQIVND (reference sequence). This CDR3 is 14 amino acids long. TCRdb's copy holds only in-frame clones and misses some; the assay was immunoSEQ multiplex PCR. The sample lists 50,000 to 60,000 clones, around 86% occurring once. This receptor was taken from a human donor with active COVID-19. The donor label of this sample is uncertain. The V call is TRBV19, the J call TRBJ1-1; TRBD1 matches at 9 bases. Sequencing was performed on peripheral blood. The CDR3 DNA reads as TGTGCCAGTAGTATTGGACAGGGGTATACTGAAGCTTTCTTT. The encoded protein is CASSIGQGYTEAFF.